This T cell receptor (beta chain) appears in the sequencing data of a study of T cell responses to AZD1222 COVID-19 vaccine. On the study more broadly: Second-dose schedules of about 4 or about 12 weeks were combined.

Profiled with immunoSEQ multiplex PCR; TCRdb holds only in-frame clones, not every one. There are over 120,000 clones in the sample; more than 85% occur only once, and 9.1% lies in the top ten. V lost 5 bases and J lost 8; bases outside the gene matches: 8. The CDR3 loop spans 14 amino acids. CDR1 and CDR2 (germline): SEHNR, FQNEAQ (reference sequence). The sample was peripheral blood, taken on day 0 of AZD1222 vaccination. The chain joins TRBV7-9 to TRBJ1-4; 7 nucleotides align to TRBD1. The receptor was derived from an adult in good health. The CDR3 here is CASSITGAGEKLFF. DNA for the CDR3: TGTGCCAGCAGCATCACAGGGGCGGGAGAAAAACTGTTTTTT. Filled out from reference TRBV7-9 and TRBJ1-4, the complete variable domain reads DTGVSQNPRHKITKRGQNVTFRCDPISEHNRLYWYRQTLGQGPEFLTYFQNEAQLEKSRLLSDRFSAERPKGSFSTLEIQRTEQGDSAMYLCASSITGAGEKLFFGSGTQLSVL.